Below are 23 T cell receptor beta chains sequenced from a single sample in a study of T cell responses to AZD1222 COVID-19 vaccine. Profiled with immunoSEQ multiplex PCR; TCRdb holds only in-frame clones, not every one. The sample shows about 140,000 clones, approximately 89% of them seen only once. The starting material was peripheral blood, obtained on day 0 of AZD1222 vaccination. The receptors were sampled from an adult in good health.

The CDR3 protein is CASSPSRSSYNSPLHF. The CDR3 DNA is TGTGCCAGCTCACCATCTAGGAGCTCCTATAATTCACCCCTCCACTTT. The chain carries TRBV18 and TRBJ1-6, with D unclear. The CDR3 sequence is 16 residues long. Germline CDR1 KGHSH, CDR2 LQKENI. The V gene lost 2 bases and the J gene lost 0 bases, with 8 bases spanning the gap.

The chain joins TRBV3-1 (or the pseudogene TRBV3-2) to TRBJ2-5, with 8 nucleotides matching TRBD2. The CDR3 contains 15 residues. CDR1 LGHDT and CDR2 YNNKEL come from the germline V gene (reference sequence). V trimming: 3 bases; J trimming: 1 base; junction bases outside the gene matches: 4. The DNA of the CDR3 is TGTGCCAGCAGCCAGGATAGCGGGGTCCAAGAGACCCAGTACTTC. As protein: CASSQDSGVQETQYF.

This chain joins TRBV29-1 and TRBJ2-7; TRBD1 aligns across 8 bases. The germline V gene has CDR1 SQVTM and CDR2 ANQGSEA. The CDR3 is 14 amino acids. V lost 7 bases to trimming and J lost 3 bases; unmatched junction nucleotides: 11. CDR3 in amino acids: CSGPHRGFGYEQYF. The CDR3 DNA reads TGCAGCGGACCCCACAGGGGGTTCGGCTACGAGCAGTACTTC.

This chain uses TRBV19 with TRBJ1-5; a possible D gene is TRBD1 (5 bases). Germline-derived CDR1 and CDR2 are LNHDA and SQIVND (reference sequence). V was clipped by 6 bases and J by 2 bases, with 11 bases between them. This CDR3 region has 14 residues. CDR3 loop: CASRDRDGNQPQHF. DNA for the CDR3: TGTGCCAGTAGGGATAGGGACGGCAATCAGCCCCAGCATTTT.

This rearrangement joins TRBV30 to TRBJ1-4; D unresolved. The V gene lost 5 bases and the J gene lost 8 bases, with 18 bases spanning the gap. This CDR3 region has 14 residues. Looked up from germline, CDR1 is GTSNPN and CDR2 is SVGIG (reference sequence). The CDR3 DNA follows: TGTGCCTGGCCCAGGACCGGCGTCCAGGAAAAACTGTTTTTT. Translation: CAWPRTGVQEKLFF.

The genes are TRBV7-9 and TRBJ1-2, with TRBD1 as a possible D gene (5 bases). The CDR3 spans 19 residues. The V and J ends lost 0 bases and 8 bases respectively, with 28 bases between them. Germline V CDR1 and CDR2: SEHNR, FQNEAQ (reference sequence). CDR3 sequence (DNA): TGTGCCAGCAGCTTAGCTAGTATTGGGAGGGGCCCGGCCTATTACGGCTACACCTTC. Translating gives CASSLASIGRGPAYYGYTF.

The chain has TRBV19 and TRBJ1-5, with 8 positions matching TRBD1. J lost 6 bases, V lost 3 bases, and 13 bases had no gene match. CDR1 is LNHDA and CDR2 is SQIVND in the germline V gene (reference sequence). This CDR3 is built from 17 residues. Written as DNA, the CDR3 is TGTGCCAGTAGTATTGTCCCCGGACAGGGTTGGACTCAGCCCCAGCATTTT. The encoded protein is CASSIVPGQGWTQPQHF. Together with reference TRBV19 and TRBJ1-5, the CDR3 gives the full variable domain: DGGITQSPKYLFRKEGQNVTLSCEQNLNHDAMYWYRQDPGQGLRLIYYSQIVNDFQKGDIAEGYSVSREKKESFPLTVTSAQKNPTAFYLCASSIVPGQGWTQPQHFGDGTRLSIL.

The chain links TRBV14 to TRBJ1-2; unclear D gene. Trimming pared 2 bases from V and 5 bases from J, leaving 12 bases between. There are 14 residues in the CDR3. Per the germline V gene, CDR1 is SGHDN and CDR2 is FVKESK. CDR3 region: CASSQYQKPYGYTF. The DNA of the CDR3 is TGTGCCAGCAGCCAATACCAGAAGCCATATGGCTACACCTTC.

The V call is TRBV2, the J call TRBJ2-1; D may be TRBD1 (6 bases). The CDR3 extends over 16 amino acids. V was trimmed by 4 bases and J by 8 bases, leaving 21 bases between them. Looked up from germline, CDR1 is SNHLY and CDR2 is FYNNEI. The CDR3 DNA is TGTGCCAGCAGTGCCTTGGGGCAGGGGCGTGAGGATGAGCAGTTCTTC. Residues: CASSALGQGREDEQFF.

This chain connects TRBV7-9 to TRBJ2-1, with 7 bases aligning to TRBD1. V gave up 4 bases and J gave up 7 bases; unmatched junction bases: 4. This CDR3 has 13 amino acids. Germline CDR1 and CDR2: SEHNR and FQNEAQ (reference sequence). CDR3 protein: CASSSGTDNEQFF. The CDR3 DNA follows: TGTGCCAGCAGCTCCGGGACAGATAATGAGCAGTTCTTC.

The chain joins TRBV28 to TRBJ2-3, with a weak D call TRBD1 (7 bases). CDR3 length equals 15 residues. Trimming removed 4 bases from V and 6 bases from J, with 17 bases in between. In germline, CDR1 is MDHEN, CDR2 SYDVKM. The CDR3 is CASSSRTGRGDTQYF. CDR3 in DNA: TGTGCCAGCAGTTCACGGACAGGACGGGGGGATACGCAGTATTTT.

CDR3 region: CASSRQGTGKGQFF. In DNA, the CDR3 is TGTGCCAGCAGCCGACAGGGGACCGGAAAGGGGCAGTTCTTC. The chain employs TRBV5-8 and TRBJ2-1; 8 bases are shared with TRBD1. Germline V CDR1 and CDR2: SGHTS, YDEGEE. The CDR3 covers 14 residues. V lost 4 bases, J lost 12 bases, and 12 bases stayed unmatched. The full variable domain, completed using reference TRBV5-8 and TRBJ2-1, is EAGVTQSPTHLIKTRGQQATLRCSPISGHTSVYWYQQALGLGLQFLLWYDEGEERNRGNFPPRFSGRQFPNYSSELNVNALELEDSALYLCASSRQGTGKGQFFGPGTRLTVL.

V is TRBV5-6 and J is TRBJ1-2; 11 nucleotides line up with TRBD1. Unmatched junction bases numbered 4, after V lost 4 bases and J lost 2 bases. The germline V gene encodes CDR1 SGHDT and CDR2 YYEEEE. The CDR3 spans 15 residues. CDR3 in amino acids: CASSPDRGLNYGYTF. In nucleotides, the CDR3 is TGTGCCAGCAGCCCGGACAGGGGGCTGAACTATGGCTACACCTTC.

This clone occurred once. For the CDR3, the DNA is TGTGCCAGCAGTTACCGACAGGGATACCTTCCGAACACCATATATTTT. Translating gives CASSYRQGYLPNTIYF. This chain connects TRBV6-5 to TRBJ1-3; TRBD1 agrees at 7 bases. V lost 2 bases and J lost 7; bases outside the gene matches: 11. In germline, CDR1 is MNHEY, CDR2 SVGAGI. This CDR3 contains 16 residues.

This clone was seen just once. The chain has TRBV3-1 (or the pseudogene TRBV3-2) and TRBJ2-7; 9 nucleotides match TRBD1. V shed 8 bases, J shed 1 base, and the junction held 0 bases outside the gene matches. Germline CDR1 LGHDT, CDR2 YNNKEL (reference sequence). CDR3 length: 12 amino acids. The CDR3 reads CASGTGSYEQYF. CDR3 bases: TGTGCCAGCGGGACAGGGTCCTACGAGCAGTACTTC.

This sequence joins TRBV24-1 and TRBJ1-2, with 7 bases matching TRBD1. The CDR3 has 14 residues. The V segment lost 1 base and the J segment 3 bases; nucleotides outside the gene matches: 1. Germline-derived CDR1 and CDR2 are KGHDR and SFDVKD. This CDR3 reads CATSDFDRDYGYTF. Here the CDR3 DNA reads TGTGCCACCAGTGATTTCGACAGGGACTATGGCTACACCTTC.

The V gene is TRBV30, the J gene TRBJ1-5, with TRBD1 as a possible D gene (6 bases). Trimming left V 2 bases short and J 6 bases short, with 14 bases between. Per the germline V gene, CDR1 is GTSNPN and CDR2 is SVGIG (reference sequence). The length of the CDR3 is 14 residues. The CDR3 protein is CAWSRQAGGQPQHF. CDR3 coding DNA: TGTGCCTGGAGTAGACAGGCGGGAGGTCAGCCCCAGCATTTT.

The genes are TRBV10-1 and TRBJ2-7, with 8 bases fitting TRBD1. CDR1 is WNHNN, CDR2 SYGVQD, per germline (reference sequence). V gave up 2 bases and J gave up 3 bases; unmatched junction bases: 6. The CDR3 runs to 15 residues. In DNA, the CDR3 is TGCGCCAGCAGTGAGAGCGGACAGGGAATCTACGAGCAGTACTTC. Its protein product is CASSESGQGIYEQYF.

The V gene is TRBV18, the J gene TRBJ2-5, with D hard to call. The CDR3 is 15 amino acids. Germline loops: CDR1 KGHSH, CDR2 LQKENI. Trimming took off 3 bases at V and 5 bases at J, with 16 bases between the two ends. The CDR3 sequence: CASSPILAVEETQYF. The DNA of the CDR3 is TGTGCCAGCTCACCTATTCTGGCGGTTGAGGAGACCCAGTACTTC.

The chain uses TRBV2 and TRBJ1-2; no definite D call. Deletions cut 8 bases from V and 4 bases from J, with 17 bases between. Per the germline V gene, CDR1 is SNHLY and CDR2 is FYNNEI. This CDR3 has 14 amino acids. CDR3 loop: CASGVSNSLYGYTF. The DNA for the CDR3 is TGTGCCAGCGGGGTATCTAACTCCCTCTATGGCTACACCTTC.

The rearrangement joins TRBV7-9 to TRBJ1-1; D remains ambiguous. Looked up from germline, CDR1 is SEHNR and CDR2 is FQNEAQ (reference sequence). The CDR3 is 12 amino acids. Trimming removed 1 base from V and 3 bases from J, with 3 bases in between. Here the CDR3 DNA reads TGTGCCAGCAGCTTAGAATACACTGAAGCTTTCTTT. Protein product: CASSLEYTEAFF.

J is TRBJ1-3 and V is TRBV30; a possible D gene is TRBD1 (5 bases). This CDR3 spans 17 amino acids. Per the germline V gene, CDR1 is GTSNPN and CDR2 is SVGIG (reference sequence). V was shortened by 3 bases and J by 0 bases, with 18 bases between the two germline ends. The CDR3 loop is CAWREGRRLFSGNTIYF. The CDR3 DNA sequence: TGTGCCTGGAGGGAGGGACGGCGGTTGTTCTCTGGAAACACCATATATTTT.

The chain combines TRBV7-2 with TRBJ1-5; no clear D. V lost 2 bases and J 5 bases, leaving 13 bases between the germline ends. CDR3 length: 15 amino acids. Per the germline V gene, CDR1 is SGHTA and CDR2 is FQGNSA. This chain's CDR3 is CASSLWWAPDQPQHF. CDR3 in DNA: TGTGCCAGCAGCTTATGGTGGGCGCCAGATCAGCCCCAGCATTTT.